This is a list of T cell receptor beta chains from one sample in a study of OX40 agonist ivuxolimab in advanced cancers. TCRdb's copy holds only in-frame clones and misses some; the assay was immunoSEQ multiplex PCR. The sample lists tens of thousands of clones; 80% to 85% were seen once. Sequencing used CD4+ or CD8+ T cells sorted from blood, obtained in a trial of the OX40 agonist ivuxolimab. Receptor source: an adult with an advanced solid tumor such as melanoma, head and neck, liver or kidney cancer. Each CDR3 is given with its conserved first and last residue. A D gene is named only where the DNA matches it firmly. Expanded clones are given a class, and other clones once, few, many or no size at all.

>-|few|TRBJ1-6|TRBV30
CAWKGLLGSSYNSPLHF
TGTGCCTGGAAGGGACTCCTTGGTAGCTCCTATAATTCACCCCTCCACTTT
>TRBD1|-|TRBJ1-5|TRBV28
CASSWRTGVYNQPQHF
TGTGCCAGCAGTTGGCGGACAGGGGTGTACAATCAGCCCCAGCATTTT
>TRBD2|-|TRBJ2-3|TRBV28
CAIPGGGRLSTDTQYF
TGTGCCATCCCTGGGGGAGGGCGTTTGAGTACAGATACGCAGTATTTT
>-|-|TRBJ2-3|TRBV5-8
CASRSMGGTDTQYF
TGTGCCAGCAGGTCCATGGGGGGCACAGATACGCAGTATTTT
>TRBD2|-|TRBJ2-1|TRBV19
CASGRGLAGDEQFF
TGTGCCAGTGGGCGGGGACTAGCGGGAGATGAGCAGTTCTTC
>TRBD2|-|TRBJ2-5|TRBV9
CASSVGTNQETQYF
TGTGCCAGCAGCGTGGGGACTAACCAAGAGACCCAGTACTTC
>TRBD1|-|TRBJ1-1|TRBV13
CASSERQGAIGNTEAFF
TGTGCCAGCAGCGAGAGACAGGGGGCTATTGGGAACACTGAAGCTTTCTTT
>TRBD2|-|TRBJ2-3|TRBV4-1
CASSASSGRGADTQYF
TGCGCCAGCAGCGCATCTAGCGGGAGAGGGGCAGATACGCAGTATTTT
>-|once|TRBJ2-1|TRBV7-3
CASSFGRDGAQFF
TGTGCCAGCAGCTTTGGGCGGGATGGGGCGCAGTTCTTC
>-|-|TRBJ1-2|TRBV6-6
CASSLNRVANYGYTF
TGTGCCAGCAGTCTAAACAGGGTAGCTAACTATGGCTACACCTTC
>-|-|TRBJ2-2|TRBV10-3
CAISEFRGNGGELFF
TGTGCCATCAGTGAGTTCCGGGGGAACGGCGGGGAGCTGTTTTTT
>TRBD1|-|TRBJ1-1|TRBV5-1
CASSLLTGGSRTEAFF
TGCGCCAGCAGCTTGTTGACAGGGGGCTCAAGAACTGAAGCTTTCTTT